These T cell receptor beta chains were read from a single sample in a study of T cell repertoires in cytomegalovirus infection. MiXCR, applied by TCRdb to the reads, yields one record per CDR3 protein. The table has just over 150,000 distinct CDR3 sequences, about a quarter seen once. The source material was PBMCs. All receptors derive from a human donor in good health (CMV status not recorded). Some clones in this sample may be carry-over from other donors' samples. CDR3s include the opening cysteine and the closing phenylalanine or tryptophan. Each record gives: CDR3 protein, V gene, J gene.

cdr3_aa: CASSLPTSYNSPLHF
v_call: TRBV28
j_call: TRBJ1-6

cdr3_aa: CASSEADQVQGEQFF
v_call: TRBV6-1
j_call: TRBJ2-1

cdr3_aa: CAIRARTSGRDVTGELFF
v_call: TRBV10-3
j_call: TRBJ2-2

cdr3_aa: CASASSGSFAGELFF
v_call: TRBV7-2
j_call: TRBJ2-2

cdr3_aa: CASSSRGRGYEQYF
v_call: TRBV12-3/TRBV12-4
j_call: TRBJ2-7

cdr3_aa: CASSRTGVTEAFF
v_call: TRBV12-3/TRBV12-4
j_call: TRBJ1-1

cdr3_aa: CASSVRAEQYF
v_call: TRBV7-9
j_call: TRBJ2-7

cdr3_aa: CASRTGARSYGYTF
v_call: TRBV12-3/TRBV12-4
j_call: TRBJ1-2

cdr3_aa: CASNAGTGSNTEAFF
v_call: TRBV27
j_call: TRBJ1-1

cdr3_aa: CASRRFGELFF
v_call: TRBV2
j_call: TRBJ2-2

cdr3_aa: CASSLKGSAAPTYGYTF
v_call: TRBV7-2
j_call: TRBJ1-2

cdr3_aa: CASSFVGRRGSYEQYF
v_call: TRBV28
j_call: TRBJ2-7

cdr3_aa: CASNAYSGNTEAFF
v_call: TRBV7-9
j_call: TRBJ1-1

cdr3_aa: CASSGPRAPNQPQHF
v_call: TRBV12-3/TRBV12-4
j_call: TRBJ1-5

cdr3_aa: CATSDPLKGGTPNEQFF
v_call: TRBV24-1
j_call: TRBJ2-1

cdr3_aa: CAISQTWVSPLHF
v_call: TRBV10-3
j_call: TRBJ1-6

cdr3_aa: CASLETSGLLGSSYNEQFF
v_call: TRBV2
j_call: TRBJ2-1

cdr3_aa: CASSFPGLAGGRNEQFF
v_call: TRBV11-2
j_call: TRBJ2-1

cdr3_aa: CASSEYGDSYEQYF
v_call: TRBV6-1
j_call: TRBJ2-7

cdr3_aa: CSASGRSTYNEQFF
v_call: TRBV20-1
j_call: TRBJ2-1

cdr3_aa: CASSLVQGFYNEQFF
v_call: TRBV28
j_call: TRBJ2-1

cdr3_aa: CASSKDQVTYEQYF
v_call: TRBV5-6
j_call: TRBJ2-7

cdr3_aa: CAWSSHREEKLFF
v_call: TRBV30
j_call: TRBJ1-4

cdr3_aa: CASSPGTGIGELFF
v_call: TRBV27
j_call: TRBJ2-2

cdr3_aa: CSARVGANTGELFF
v_call: TRBV29-1
j_call: TRBJ2-2

cdr3_aa: CASSLVWGAGRDTEAFF
v_call: TRBV7-2
j_call: TRBJ1-1

cdr3_aa: CASSLLTGTSRLEQFF
v_call: TRBV7-3
j_call: TRBJ2-1

cdr3_aa: CASSLLAGVGAGELFF
v_call: TRBV28
j_call: TRBJ2-2

cdr3_aa: CASSLQVGEKLFF
v_call: TRBV5-1
j_call: TRBJ1-4

cdr3_aa: CASSLAGQVSGDTQYF
v_call: TRBV7-8
j_call: TRBJ2-3

cdr3_aa: CASSPRTDNYGYTF
v_call: TRBV18
j_call: TRBJ1-2

cdr3_aa: CATGASGSYEQYF
v_call: TRBV24-1
j_call: TRBJ2-7

cdr3_aa: CASSESLAIPGANVLTF
v_call: TRBV6-1
j_call: TRBJ2-6

cdr3_aa: CASTPEAGSISGANVLTF
v_call: TRBV4-3
j_call: TRBJ2-6

cdr3_aa: CASRNGGGTEAFF
v_call: TRBV28
j_call: TRBJ1-1

cdr3_aa: CASSLARQGIGTGELFF
v_call: TRBV5-1
j_call: TRBJ2-2

cdr3_aa: CASSLEGNAIQYF
v_call: TRBV7-3
j_call: TRBJ2-4

cdr3_aa: CASPFGGLNTGELFF
v_call: TRBV7-9
j_call: TRBJ2-2

cdr3_aa: CASSLFREGGYTF
v_call: TRBV7-2
j_call: TRBJ1-2

cdr3_aa: CASTRSGLVSAQETQYF
v_call: TRBV28
j_call: TRBJ2-5

cdr3_aa: CSARGPGTSGTLAKNIQYF
v_call: TRBV20-1
j_call: TRBJ2-4

cdr3_aa: CASSLRGRDSYNEQFF
v_call: TRBV5-4
j_call: TRBJ2-1

cdr3_aa: CASSQETGVGYTF
v_call: TRBV4-3
j_call: TRBJ1-2

cdr3_aa: CASSVGTSTTNEQFF
v_call: TRBV9
j_call: TRBJ2-1

cdr3_aa: CASSASGGQPQHF
v_call: TRBV6-2/TRBV6-3
j_call: TRBJ1-5

cdr3_aa: CASSLALMTDTQYF
v_call: TRBV12-3/TRBV12-4
j_call: TRBJ2-3

cdr3_aa: CATSDSPLPGRLNEQFF
v_call: TRBV24-1
j_call: TRBJ2-1

cdr3_aa: CASSSDRGRIGETQYF
v_call: TRBV7-2
j_call: TRBJ2-5

cdr3_aa: CASSKIAGLWANEQFF
v_call: TRBV12-3/TRBV12-4
j_call: TRBJ2-1